The source of this T cell receptor (beta chain) is a study of blood T cell repertoires in COVID-19. From germline, CDR1 is SGHAT and CDR2 FQNNGV. Trimming took 3 bases from V and 5 from J, leaving 8 bases between them. CDR3 length equals 13 residues. Sequenced by immunoSEQ multiplex PCR; TCRdb stores in-frame clones only, minus some. Here the sample spans approximately 160,000 clones, around four fifths being singletons. The sequencing input was peripheral blood. The clonotype originates from a woman of 80 years or more with active or convalescent COVID-19. The chain combines TRBV11-2 with TRBJ2-1; D ambiguous. CDR3 bases: TGTGCCAGCAGCTTCGGCGGAGACAATGAGCAGTTCTTC. Protein product: CASSFGGDNEQFF.